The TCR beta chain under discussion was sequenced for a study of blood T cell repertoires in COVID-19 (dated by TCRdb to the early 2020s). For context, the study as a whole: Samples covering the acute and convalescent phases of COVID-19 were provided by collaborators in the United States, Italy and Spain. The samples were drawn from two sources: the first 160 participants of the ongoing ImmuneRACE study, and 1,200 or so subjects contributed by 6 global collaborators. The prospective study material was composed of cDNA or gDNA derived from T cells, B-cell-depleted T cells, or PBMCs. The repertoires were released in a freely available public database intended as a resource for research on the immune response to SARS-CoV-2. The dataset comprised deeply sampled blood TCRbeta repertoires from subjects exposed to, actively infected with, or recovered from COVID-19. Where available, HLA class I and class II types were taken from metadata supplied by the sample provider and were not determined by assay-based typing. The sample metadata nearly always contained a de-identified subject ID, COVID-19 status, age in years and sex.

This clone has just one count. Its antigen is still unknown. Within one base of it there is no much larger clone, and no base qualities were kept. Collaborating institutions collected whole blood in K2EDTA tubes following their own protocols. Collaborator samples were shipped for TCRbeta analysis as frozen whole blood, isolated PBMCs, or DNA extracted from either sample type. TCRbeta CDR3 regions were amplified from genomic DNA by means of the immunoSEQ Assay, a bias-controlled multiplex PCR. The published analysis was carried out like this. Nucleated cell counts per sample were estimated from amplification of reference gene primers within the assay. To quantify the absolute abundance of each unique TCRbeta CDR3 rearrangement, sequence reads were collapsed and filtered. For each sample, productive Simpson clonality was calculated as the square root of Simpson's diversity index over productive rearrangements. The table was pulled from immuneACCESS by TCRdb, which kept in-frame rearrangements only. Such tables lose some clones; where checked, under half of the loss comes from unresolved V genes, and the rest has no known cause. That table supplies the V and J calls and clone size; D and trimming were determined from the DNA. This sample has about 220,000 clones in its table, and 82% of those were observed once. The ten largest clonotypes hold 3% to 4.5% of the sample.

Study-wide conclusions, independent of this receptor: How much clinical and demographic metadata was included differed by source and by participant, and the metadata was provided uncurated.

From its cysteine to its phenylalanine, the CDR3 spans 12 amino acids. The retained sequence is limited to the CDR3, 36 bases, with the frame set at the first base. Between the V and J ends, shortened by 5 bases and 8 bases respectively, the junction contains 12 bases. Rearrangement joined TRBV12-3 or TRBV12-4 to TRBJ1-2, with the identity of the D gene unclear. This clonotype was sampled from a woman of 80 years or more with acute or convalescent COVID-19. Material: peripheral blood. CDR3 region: CASSTQTSGYTF. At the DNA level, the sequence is TGTGCCAGCAGTACCCAGACTTCAGGCTACACCTTC.